Below, 4 T cell receptor beta chains from the same sample are listed, as sequenced in a study of tumor-infiltrating lymphocytes in localized non-small cell lung cancer listed by TCRdb under 2021. Library method: the immunoSEQ multiplex PCR assay. TCRdb mirrors the immuneACCESS table, restricted to in-frame sequences. Some clones are absent from its copies; in checked studies, under half trace to an unresolved V gene, and the reason for the others is unknown. This sample has about 13,000 clones in its table, and 79% of those were observed once. Of the sample, around 13% falls within the top ten clones. The material sequenced was lung tumor tissue. The receptors originated from a human donor with non-small cell lung cancer.

J is TRBJ2-1 and V is TRBV9; 7 bases agree with TRBD1. J gave up 8 bases and V 4 bases, and 9 bases lay outside the gene matches. Germline CDR1 SGDLS, CDR2 YYNGEE. This CDR3 is 14 amino acids long. This chain's CDR3 is CASSPLQGLDEQFF. CDR3 in DNA: TGTGCCAGCAGCCCACTACAGGGGCTCGATGAGCAGTTCTTC.

V and J are TRBV10-3 and TRBJ2-7; D is tentatively TRBD1 or TRBD2 (7 bases each). V was cut by 3 bases and J by 3 bases, with 9 bases left in between. Germline CDR1 reads ENHRY; CDR2 reads SYGVKD. This CDR3 has 13 amino acids. In DNA, the CDR3 is TGTGCCATCAGTGACAGGGGGGGCTACGAGCAGTACTTC. This gives the protein CAISDRGGYEQYF.

The chain joins TRBV6-6 to TRBJ1-2, with a weak D call TRBD1 (5 bases). Trimming cost V 5 bases and J 4 bases, with 14 bases left between them. Germline values: CDR1 MNHNY, CDR2 SVGAGI (reference sequence). CDR3 size: 14 residues. The CDR3 loop is CASSSSGRIYGYTF. For the CDR3, the DNA is TGTGCCAGCAGTAGCTCGGGACGGATCTATGGCTACACCTTC.

This clone was counted a few times. The V and J genes are TRBV5-4 and TRBJ2-3; TRBD1 might be the D (6 bases). The germline gives CDR1 SGHNT, CDR2 YYREEE (reference sequence). Trimming removed 4 bases at V and 4 bases at J, with 10 bases between. The CDR3 consists of 13 residues. The CDR3 bases are TGTGCCAGCAGCAGAACAGGGTCAGATACGCAGTATTTT. It encodes CASSRTGSDTQYF.